The present T cell receptor (beta chain) was sequenced within a study of prognosis after radiotherapy for stage I lung cancer (dated by TCRdb to the early 2020s). Concerning the study at large: Between early 2018 and 2019, roughly 19 patients with stage I NSCLC were enrolled in Nanjing, China. Of the enrolled patients, some 14 had newly diagnosed primary stage I lung tumors, while a few had oligometastatic NSCLC following surgical resection of the primary tumor. All patients were considered medically inoperable, owing to comorbidities in more than ten and refusal of surgery in 6 or 7. The cohort was made up of 10 to 15 men and more than five women, with a median age of nearly 75 years and an age range of about 50 to 90 years. On tumor histology, roughly 11 patients had adenocarcinoma and more than five had squamous cell carcinoma. SBRT was given in 3 to 5 fractions with a biologically effective dose of at least 100 Gy, using image-guided IMRT or VMAT. Concurrent therapy was not administered to any patient alongside SBRT. After SBRT, distant metastases developed in about 20% of the 19 patients at a median of 7 months, while the remaining 15 patients had no significant progression. The study profiled peripheral blood TCR beta repertoires from stage I NSCLC patients before and after stereotactic body radiotherapy and related them to distant failure. The study took one blood sample before SBRT and one after SBRT from each of approximately 20 patients and sequenced all 40 or so samples.

In the germline V gene, CDR1 corresponds to SGHRS and CDR2 to YFSETQ. For this chain, trimming is 2 bases at the V end and 2 bases at the J end, and the number of junction bases without a gene match is 3. From its cysteine to its phenylalanine, the CDR3 spans 15 amino acids. Only the CDR3 DNA stays, 45 bases, in frame from base 1. Study-wide conclusions, independent of this receptor: After SBRT, the count of unique TCR clones dropped from a median of around 9,300 beforehand to approximately 7,100 afterward (Wilcoxon paired P=0.011). Limitations of the study included a small cohort and short follow-up, and the study findings need independent validation. Whether the expanded TCR clones were tumor-specific was not determined. Post-SBRT Shannon entropy and its change from baseline were lower in patients who developed distant metastases; baseline Shannon entropy was not associated with metastases. None of the reported P values were adjusted for multiple comparisons. Differences in TRBV and TRBJ usage frequencies by metastasis status were reportedly observed in two V genes at baseline and in several V and two J genes after SBRT.

A history of other malignancies or of prior chemotherapy or radiotherapy was absent in all patients, and node-negative disease was shown on CT and PET/CT in all patients. At each of two time points, 5.5 to 7 milliliters of peripheral venous blood were collected in EDTA tubes. PBMCs were isolated by Ficoll-Paque Plus density-gradient centrifugation. Right after collection, samples were kept at -80 degrees C until analysis. The sample holds many counts of this clonotype. The antigen it recognizes is unknown. The input lacks base qualities; no much larger clone sits a single base away. Two rounds of multiplex PCR were performed to amplify the TCR beta CDR3 region from genomic DNA. In the first round of PCR, primers specific to each TRBV and TRBJ gene were used, and the primer sequences are filed in Chinese patent CN105087789A. Universal primers were used in the second PCR round. The Roche High Pure PCR Template Preparation Kit was used to extract genomic DNA from frozen PBMCs. The libraries underwent paired-end sequencing with 151 bp reads on an Illumina HiSeq 3000. The study's processing was this. Raw reads lacking the multiplex PCR primer sequences were removed with CutAdapt. High-quality paired reads were merged into contigs with PEAR. MiXCR assigned TRB V, D and J gene segments to each contig by aligning to reference sequences. CDR3 sequences were clustered by base quality and sequence similarity to remove sequencing errors. Shannon entropy, normalized by the natural log of the productive TCR sequence number, served as the measure of diversity. One minus Shannon entropy divided by the natural log of the number of unique clonotypes was used as the definition of clonality. Progression-free survival cut-offs for repertoire metrics were chosen using the Youden index of ROC curves, with analyses run in R 3.5.3. The public reads were run again by TCRdb, first through fastp at Q25 and then through MiXCR, and only productive beta chains were kept. All rows with the same CDR3 protein become a single entry with the most common DNA and genes. These V and J calls are TCRdb output, not the study's own analysis. In all, the sample holds approximately 41,000 distinct CDR3 sequences, and less than 25% of those were seen once. Approximately 26% of the sample goes to the ten largest clones.

This receptor was identified in a donor aged 50 or older with non-small cell lung cancer. Sequencing was performed on PBMCs, taken before or after stereotactic body radiation therapy (not recorded which). This sequence uses TRBV5-1 and TRBJ2-7; 11 middle bases align to TRBD2. For the CDR3, the sequence is CASSLGTSGTYEQYF. The DNA sequence is TGCGCCAGCAGCTTAGGGACTAGCGGAACCTACGAGCAGTACTTC.